The present T cell receptor (beta chain) was sequenced within a study of T cell responses to AZD1222 COVID-19 vaccine. Study results and limitations: Spike-specific TCR breadth and depth grew following two AZD1222 doses. No repertoire was sampled before or during the peak T cell response, only after it.

Some clones are missing from TCRdb's copy, which holds only in-frame ones; the method was immunoSEQ multiplex PCR. The sample includes some 160,000 clones, around nine tenths of them seen just once. Germline-derived CDR1 and CDR2 are SEHNR and FQNEAQ (reference sequence). The CDR3 is made up of 19 amino acids. This clone was recorded once. What it binds is not known. The junction shows a germline mismatch at one end, possibly a read error. The chain uses TRBV7-9 and TRBJ2-3, with 9 positions matching TRBD2. Source: peripheral blood, taken 28 days after the second AZD1222 dose. This clonotype originated in an adult who received the AZD1222 COVID-19 vaccine. CDR3 in amino acids: CASSLAGAGGTDFSDTQYF. The CDR3 nucleotides read TGTGCCAGCAGCCTAGCAGGAGCGGGGGGAACCGATTTTTCTGATACGCAGTATTTT.